This TCR beta chain was sequenced in a study of molecular identifiers for immune sequencing clone quantification. Background on the study: Four of five RNA aliquots from approximately 20,000 or 100,000 naive CD8 T cells were sequenced.

CD8+CD4-CCR7+CD45RA+ cells were sorted as naive CD8 T cells. In its sample, this clonotype was seen many times. Its target is unknown. In germline, CDR1 is SGDLS, CDR2 YYNGEE. Trimming cost V 0 bases and J 6 bases; bases outside gene matches: 10. The CDR3 consists of 17 residues. Preparation methods for the bulk TCR libraries were those previously described, with listed TCR primers. From the PCR reads, TCRdb called clonotypes with MiXCR, one entry per CDR3 protein. The sample includes 85,000 to 90,000 distinct CDR3 sequences, around 17% of them seen just once. Study observations and caveats: Clones with over 20 RNA copies captured over 98% of effector molecules but under 1% of naive ones.

The V and J genes are TRBV9 and TRBJ2-1; 9 nucleotides line up with TRBD2. Sequencing was performed on naive CD8+ T cells from blood, with Jurkat cell RNA spiked in. Subset denoted: FACS-sorted CD8+CD4-CCR7+CD45RA+ naive T cells. The sequence was obtained from a human donor in good health. Some libraries in this study had Jurkat cell RNA spiked in. Written as DNA, the CDR3 is TGTGCCAGCAGCGTAGAGATCACTAGCGGGCCGGCCAATGAGCAGTTCTTC. As protein: CASSVEITSGPANEQFF.